This T cell receptor beta chain was sequenced for a study of blood T cell repertoires in COVID-19 (dated by TCRdb to the early 2020s). Regarding the study in general: Collaborator samples came from the United States, Italy and Spain and covered acute and convalescent phases of COVID-19. The prospective study material was composed of cDNA or gDNA derived from T cells, B-cell-depleted T cells, or PBMCs. Subjects who had been exposed to COVID-19, were actively infected with it, or had recovered from it provided the deeply sampled blood TCRbeta repertoires that made up the dataset. The repertoires were released in a freely available public database intended as a resource for research on the immune response to SARS-CoV-2. The samples were drawn from the first 160 participants of the ongoing ImmuneRACE study and from 950 to 1,500 subjects provided by 6 global collaborators. Sample metadata almost always included a de-identified subject ID, COVID-19 status, age in years and sex. Where available, HLA class I and class II types were taken from metadata supplied by the sample provider and were not determined by assay-based typing. What the research found in general, with its limitations: The amount of clinical and demographic metadata varied by source and participant and was provided uncurated.

The immunoSEQ Assay, a bias-controlled multiplex PCR, was used to amplify TCRbeta CDR3 regions from genomic DNA. The source study handled its data this way. Within the assay, amplification of reference gene primers was used to estimate how many nucleated cells each sample contained. To quantify the absolute abundance of each unique TCRbeta CDR3 rearrangement, sequence reads were collapsed and filtered. Productive Simpson clonality was computed per sample as the square root of Simpson's diversity index over productive rearrangements. Not all clones reach the TCRdb copy of this immuneACCESS table, which keeps in-frame sequences only. Checked studies attribute under half of the gap to unresolved V genes and leave the rest unexplained. Clone size and the V and J calls come from that table; the DNA yielded D and trimming. This sample gives 70,000 to 95,000 clones in total; approximately 92% of them show up just once. The ten top clones hold roughly 5.2% of the sample.

The CDR3, from cysteine to phenylalanine, totals 15 residues. Only CDR3 DNA remains: 45 bases, in frame from the first base. CDR1 LNHDA and CDR2 SQIVND were looked up in the germline V gene (reference sequence). The germline ends are 12 bases apart after V is trimmed by 3 bases and J by 1 base. Whole blood was collected in K2EDTA tubes by collaborating institutions according to the institutions' own protocols. For TCRbeta analysis, collaborator samples were shipped as frozen whole blood, as isolated PBMCs, or as DNA extracted from either sample type. Comment on this clone: Its antigen remains undetermined. No much larger clone exists at a distance of one base, and base qualities are not known.

The receptor was derived from a woman older than 75 with active COVID-19. Recombination linked TRBV19 to TRBJ1-1, with the D gene too uncertain to name. Sequenced sample: peripheral blood. CDR3 sequence: CASSIPYSKNTEAFF. The DNA sequence is given as TGTGCCAGTAGTATCCCATACAGTAAGAACACTGAAGCTTTCTTT.